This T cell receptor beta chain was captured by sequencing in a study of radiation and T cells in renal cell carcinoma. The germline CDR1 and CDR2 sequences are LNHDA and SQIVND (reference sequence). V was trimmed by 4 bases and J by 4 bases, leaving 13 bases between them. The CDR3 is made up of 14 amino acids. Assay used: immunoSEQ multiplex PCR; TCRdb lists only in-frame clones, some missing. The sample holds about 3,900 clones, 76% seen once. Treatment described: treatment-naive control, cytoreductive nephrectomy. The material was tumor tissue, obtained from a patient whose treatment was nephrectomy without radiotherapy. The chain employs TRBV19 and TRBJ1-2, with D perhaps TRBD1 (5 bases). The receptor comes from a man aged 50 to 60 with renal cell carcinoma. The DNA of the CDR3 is TGTGCCAGTAGTAACCGGGACGGAGTCTATGGCTACACCTTC. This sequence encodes CASSNRDGVYGYTF.